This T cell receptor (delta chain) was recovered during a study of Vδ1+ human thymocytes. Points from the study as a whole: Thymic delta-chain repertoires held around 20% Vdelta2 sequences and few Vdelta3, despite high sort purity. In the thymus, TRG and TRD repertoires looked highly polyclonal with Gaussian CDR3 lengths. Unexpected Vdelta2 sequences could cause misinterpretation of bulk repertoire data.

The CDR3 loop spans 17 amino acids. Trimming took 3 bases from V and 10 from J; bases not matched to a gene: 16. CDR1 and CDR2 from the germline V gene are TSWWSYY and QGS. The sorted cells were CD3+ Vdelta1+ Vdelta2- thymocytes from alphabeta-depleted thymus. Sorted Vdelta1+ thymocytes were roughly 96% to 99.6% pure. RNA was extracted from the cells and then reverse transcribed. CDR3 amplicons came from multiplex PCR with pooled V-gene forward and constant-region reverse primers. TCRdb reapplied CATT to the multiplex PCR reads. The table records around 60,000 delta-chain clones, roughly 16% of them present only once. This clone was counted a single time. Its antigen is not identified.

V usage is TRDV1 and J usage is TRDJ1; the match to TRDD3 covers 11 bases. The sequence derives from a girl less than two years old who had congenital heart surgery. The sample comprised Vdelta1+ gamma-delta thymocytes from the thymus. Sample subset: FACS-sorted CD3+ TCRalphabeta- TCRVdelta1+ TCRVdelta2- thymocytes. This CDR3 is CALGEWITGGYPARLIF. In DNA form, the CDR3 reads TGTGCTCTTGGGGAGTGGATTACTGGGGGATATCCGGCGCGACTCATCTTT.